These 21 T cell receptor beta chains were sequenced from one sample in a study of T cell repertoires in cytomegalovirus infection. TCRdb used MiXCR to reprocess the reads, holding one entry per CDR3 protein. The table has around 450,000 distinct CDR3 sequences, approximately 10% seen once. The specimen sequenced was PBMCs. These receptors originate from a human donor in good health (CMV status not recorded). Some clones in this sample may be carry-over from other donors' samples.

This chain uses TRBV27 with TRBJ2-1, with a tentative D call TRBD2 (5 bases). The CDR3 spans 13 residues. Germline CDR1 and CDR2: MNHEY and SMNVEV (reference sequence). V lost 6 bases, J lost 10 bases, and 16 bases lay in between. The CDR3 reads CASRSTRGHEQFF. The CDR3 DNA reads as TGTGCCAGCAGATCCACGCGAGGGCACGAGCAGTTCTTC.

The rearrangement joins TRBV2 to TRBJ2-6, with D perhaps matching TRBD1 (6 bases). The V end was cut by 5 bases, the J end by 1 base, with 12 bases between. The germline gives CDR1 SNHLY, CDR2 FYNNEI. The CDR3 has 16 residues. The CDR3 DNA follows: TGTGCCAGCAGTCCCTACAGGGTTTCTGGGGCCAACGTCCTGACTTTC. As protein: CASSPYRVSGANVLTF.

In this sample, this clonotype turned up many times. The chain is built from TRBV7-2 and TRBJ2-7; D is unclear. The germline gives CDR1 SGHTA, CDR2 FQGNSA. The CDR3 spans 13 residues. V was pared by 5 bases and J by 0 bases, with 8 bases between. The CDR3 nucleotides read TGTGCCAGCAGCCCCGATCACTCCTACGAGCAGTACTTC. This codes for CASSPDHSYEQYF.

This clonotype was observed once. This could be a read error, since a much larger clone is one nucleotide away. V usage is TRBV11-2 and J usage is TRBJ2-1; 8 nucleotides line up with TRBD2. Near its end, the DNA agrees better with TRBJ2-7, so the J call may be wrong. Germline-derived CDR1 and CDR2 are SGHAT and FQNNGV. The CDR3 is 17 residues long. DNA of the CDR3: TGTGCCAGCAGCTTAGATCTGGGGAGCGGGAGTTCCAATGAGCAGTACTTC. Amino acid sequence: CASSLDLGSGSSNEQYF.

This clonotype was recorded many times. V is TRBV6-1 and J is TRBJ1-1; 12 bases match TRBD1. This CDR3 region has 15 residues. The J segment lost 3 bases and the V segment lost 7 bases, leaving 6 bases of the junction unmatched. Germline loops: CDR1 MNHNS, CDR2 SASEGT. The CDR3 loop reads CASTRDRGLDTEAFF. The CDR3 DNA follows: TGTGCCAGCACCCGGGACAGGGGGCTGGACACTGAAGCTTTCTTT.

The genes are TRBV19 and TRBJ1-6; 7 bases match TRBD1. Trimming took 7 bases from V and 7 from J; bases not matched to a gene: 13. This CDR3 is built from 16 residues. Germline V gene data show CDR1 as LNHDA and CDR2 as SQIVND (reference sequence). Here the CDR3 DNA reads TGTGCCAGTAAAGGTGGTGGAACAGGGGTGAATTCACCCCTCCACTTT. Its protein is CASKGGGTGVNSPLHF.

The V call is TRBV6-2 or TRBV6-3, the J call TRBJ1-1; possible D gene TRBD1, 5 bases. Deletions cut 6 bases from V and 11 bases from J, with 10 bases between. Germline assignment: CDR1 MNHEY and CDR2 SVGEGT. The CDR3 totals 10 residues. CDR3 region: CASSGQVAFF. CDR3 in DNA: TGTGCCAGCAGCGGACAAGTGGCTTTCTTT.

Ten or more counts support this clonotype. The rearrangement uses TRBV7-2 and TRBJ1-1; D call uncertain. The ends were cut back, 3 bases at V and 4 bases at J, with 12 bases in the middle. The CDR3 covers 14 residues. Germline assignment: CDR1 SGHTA and CDR2 FQGNSA. The DNA of the CDR3 is TGTGCCAGCAGCTTCCATCAACGGAGCACTGAAGCTTTCTTT. This sequence encodes CASSFHQRSTEAFF.

There are a few counts of this clonotype. The V gene is TRBV7-2, the J gene TRBJ1-5, with D hard to call. CDR1 and CDR2 from the germline V gene are SGHTA and FQGNSA. Deletions cut 1 base from V and 4 bases from J, with 8 bases between. The CDR3 runs 14 residues. The CDR3 loop is CASSLGVQNQPQHF. The CDR3 DNA reads as TGTGCCAGCAGCTTAGGGGTGCAAAATCAGCCCCAGCATTTT.

This chain connects TRBV2 to TRBJ2-6; D might be TRBD1 (5 bases). CDR3 length: 14 residues. Trimming pared 7 bases from V and 0 bases from J, leaving 7 bases between. Germline lookup yields CDR1 SNHLY and CDR2 FYNNEI. The CDR3 sequence: CASTQGSGANVLTF. CDR3 DNA: TGTGCCAGCACCCAGGGCTCTGGGGCCAACGTCCTGACTTTC.

This clonotype was counted a few times. This chain connects TRBV5-1 to TRBJ2-7, with D perhaps TRBD2 (6 bases). V dropped 3 bases and J dropped 2 bases, with 18 bases sitting between them. This CDR3 comprises 16 residues. Per the germline V gene, CDR1 is SGHRS and CDR2 is YFSETQ. The CDR3 sequence: CASSSRPGLAAYEQYF. The CDR3 DNA follows: TGCGCCAGCAGCTCCCGCCCGGGACTCGCCGCCTACGAGCAGTACTTC.

The chain links TRBV20-1 to TRBJ1-1; D not resolved. V was cut by 2 bases and J by 1 base, with 17 bases left in between. The CDR3 has 16 residues. Germline CDR1 and CDR2: DFQATT and SNEGSKA (reference sequence). The CDR3 DNA sequence: TGCAGTGCTAGATCCCGACTACAGTCCCGGAACACTGAAGCTTTCTTT. Its translation is CSARSRLQSRNTEAFF.

This clonotype was seen more than once but under ten times. This chain uses TRBV5-1 with TRBJ2-6; 8 bases agree with TRBD1. Germline V gene sequence: CDR1 SGHRS, CDR2 YFSETQ. The CDR3 is made up of 16 amino acids. V lost 2 bases, J lost 0 bases, and 1 base stayed unmatched. Here the CDR3 reads CASSFTGGSGANVLTF. The DNA of the CDR3 is TGCGCCAGCAGCTTCACAGGGGGCTCTGGGGCCAACGTCCTGACTTTC. Drawing the rest from reference TRBV5-1 and TRBJ2-6, the complete variable domain is KAGVTQTPRYLIKTRGQQVTLSCSPISGHRSVSWYQQTPGQGLQFLFEYFSETQRNKGNFPGRFSGRQFSNSRSEMNVSTLELGDSALYLCASSFTGGSGANVLTFGAGSRLTVL.

This sequence joins TRBV28 and TRBJ1-3, with D hard to call. The CDR3 is 17 amino acids. CDR1 is MDHEN and CDR2 is SYDVKM in the germline V gene. The V gene lost 8 bases and the J gene lost 2 bases, with 22 bases spanning the gap. The CDR3 is CASLNPPGSKPGNTIYF. CDR3 nucleotide sequence: TGTGCCAGCTTAAACCCGCCTGGCAGCAAGCCTGGAAACACCATATATTTT.

The V call is TRBV10-3, the J call TRBJ2-6, with no clear D. The CDR3 has 17 residues. Germline lookup yields CDR1 ENHRY and CDR2 SYGVKD. V lost 6 bases to trimming and J lost 0 bases, with 15 bases between them. The CDR3 nucleotides read TGTGCCATCAGACCCGGTACAGCCTACTCTGGGGCCAACGTCCTGACTTTC. Translated: CAIRPGTAYSGANVLTF.

The chain combines TRBV3-1 with TRBJ1-1, with D uncertain. This CDR3 has 15 amino acids. Germline V gene sequence: CDR1 LGHDT, CDR2 YNNKEL (reference sequence). The V end was cut by 7 bases, the J end by 7 bases, with 22 bases between. In DNA, the CDR3 is TGTGCCAGCACGGGGTCTGGACCGCGGATGGTTGAAGCTTTCTTT. Encoded protein: CASTGSGPRMVEAFF.

There are a few counts of this clonotype. This chain links TRBV20-1 with TRBJ2-1, with D possibly matching TRBD2 (5 bases). V lost 5 bases and J lost 5, with 13 bases in between. The CDR3 has 13 amino acids. CDR1 is DFQATT, CDR2 SNEGSKA, per germline (reference sequence). CDR3 sequence: CSAFRDPNNEQFF. As DNA, the CDR3 is TGCAGTGCTTTCCGGGATCCCAACAATGAGCAGTTCTTC.

The J gene is TRBJ2-1, the V gene TRBV20-1; 9 bases are shared with TRBD2. Germline V gene sequence: CDR1 DFQATT, CDR2 SNEGSKA (reference sequence). There are 15 residues in the CDR3. The trim removed 3 bases at V and 3 bases at J, leaving 6 bases unmatched. CDR3 region: CSASPLAGIYNEQFF. The CDR3 bases are TGCAGTGCTAGCCCTCTAGCGGGGATCTACAATGAGCAGTTCTTC.

The chain carries TRBV11-2 and TRBJ1-1; 7 bases fit TRBD1. Unmatched junction bases numbered 8, after V lost 4 bases and J lost 0 bases. The CDR3 has 16 amino acids. The germline gives CDR1 SGHAT, CDR2 FQNNGV. The CDR3 reads CASSWYPTGMNTEAFF. CDR3 bases: TGTGCCAGCAGCTGGTACCCGACAGGGATGAACACTGAAGCTTTCTTT.

On this clonotype: A much larger clone sits a single nucleotide away, making a read error possible. This rearrangement joins TRBV11-2 to TRBJ1-1; D unresolved. The V end lost 1 base, the J end lost 6 bases, and 12 bases lay between the germline ends. CDR3 length: 14 residues. Germline-derived CDR1 and CDR2 are SGHAT and FQNNGV. CDR3 in amino acids: CASSLGLAGAEAFF. CDR3 nucleotide sequence: TGTGCCAGCAGCTTAGGTCTGGCGGGCGCTGAAGCTTTCTTT.

This clonotype was seen a few times. This chain joins TRBV4-2 and TRBJ1-2, with unresolved D. This CDR3 spans 15 amino acids. Germline CDR1 and CDR2: LGHNA and YNFKEQ. The ends were cut back, 0 bases at V and 4 bases at J, with 12 bases in the middle. The CDR3 is CASSQEVAELYGYTF. CDR3 DNA: TGTGCCAGCAGCCAAGAAGTTGCCGAGCTCTATGGCTACACCTTC.